This TCR beta chain was obtained from a study of OX40 agonist ivuxolimab in advanced cancers. General study results and limits: It was not determined which antigens were specifically recognized by the peripheral T cells that had undergone clonal expansion.

Turning to this clone: Its cognate antigen is unknown.

Generated by immunoSEQ multiplex PCR, the TCRdb table keeps only in-frame clones and is missing some. The table lists some 74,000 clones, 90% of them singletons. The V gene end was trimmed by 5 bases and the J gene end by 3 bases; junction bases not matched to a gene: 6. CDR3 length: 15 residues. Germline V gene sequence: CDR1 MNHEY, CDR2 SVGAGI. The chain links TRBV6-5 to TRBJ2-3; 9 bases line up with TRBD2. The source was CD4+ or CD8+ T cells sorted from blood, collected in a trial of the OX40 agonist ivuxolimab. This sequence originates from an adult with an advanced solid tumor such as melanoma, head and neck, liver or kidney cancer. The CDR3 reads CASSHGSGGTDTQYF. CDR3 bases: TGTGCCAGCAGTCACGGAAGCGGGGGGACAGATACGCAGTATTTT.